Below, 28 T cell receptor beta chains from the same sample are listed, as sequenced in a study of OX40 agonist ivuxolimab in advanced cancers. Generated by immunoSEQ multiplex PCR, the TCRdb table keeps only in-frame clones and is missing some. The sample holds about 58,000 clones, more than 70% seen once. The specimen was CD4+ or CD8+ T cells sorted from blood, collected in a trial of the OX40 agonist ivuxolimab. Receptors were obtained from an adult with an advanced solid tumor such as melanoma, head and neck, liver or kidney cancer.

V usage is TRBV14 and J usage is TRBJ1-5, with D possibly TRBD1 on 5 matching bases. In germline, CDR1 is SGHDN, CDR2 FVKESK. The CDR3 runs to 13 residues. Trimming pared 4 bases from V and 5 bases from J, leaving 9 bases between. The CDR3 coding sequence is TGTGCCAGCAGCCCGGGGCCACATCAGCCCCAGCATTTT. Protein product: CASSPGPHQPQHF.

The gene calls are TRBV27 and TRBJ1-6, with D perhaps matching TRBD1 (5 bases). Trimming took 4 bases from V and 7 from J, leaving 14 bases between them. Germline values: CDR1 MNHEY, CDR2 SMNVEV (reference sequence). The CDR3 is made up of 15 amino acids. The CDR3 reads CASSSSGDGNSPLHF. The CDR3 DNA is TGTGCCAGCAGTTCAAGTGGGGACGGGAATTCACCCCTCCACTTT.

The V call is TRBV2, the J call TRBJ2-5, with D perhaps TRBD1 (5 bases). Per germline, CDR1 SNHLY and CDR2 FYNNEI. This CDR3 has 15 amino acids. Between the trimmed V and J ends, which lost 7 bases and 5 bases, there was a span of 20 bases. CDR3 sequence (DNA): TGTGCCAGCACCCTATTAGATGGGGCCAGGGAGACCCAGTACTTC. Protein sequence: CASTLLDGARETQYF.

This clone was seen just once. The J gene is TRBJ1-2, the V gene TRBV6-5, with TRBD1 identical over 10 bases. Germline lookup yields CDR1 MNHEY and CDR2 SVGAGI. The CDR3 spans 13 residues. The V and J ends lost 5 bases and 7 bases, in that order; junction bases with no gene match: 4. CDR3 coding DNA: TGTGCCAGCAGTCGACAGGGGGCGGGTGGCTACACCTTC. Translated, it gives CASSRQGAGGYTF.

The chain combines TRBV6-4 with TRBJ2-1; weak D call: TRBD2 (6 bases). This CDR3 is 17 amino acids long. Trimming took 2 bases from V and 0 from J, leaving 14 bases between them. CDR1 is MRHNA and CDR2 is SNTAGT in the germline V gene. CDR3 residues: CASSDAGRGSSYNEQFF. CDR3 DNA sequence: TGTGCCAGCAGTGACGCCGGGCGGGGTAGCTCCTACAATGAGCAGTTCTTC.

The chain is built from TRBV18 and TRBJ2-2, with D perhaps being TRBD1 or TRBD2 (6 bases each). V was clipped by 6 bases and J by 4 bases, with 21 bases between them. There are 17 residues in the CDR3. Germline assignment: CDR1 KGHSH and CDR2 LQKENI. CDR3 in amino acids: CASSRAGGGPATGELFF. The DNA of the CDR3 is TGTGCCAGCTCCCGCGCTGGAGGGGGGCCAGCCACCGGGGAGCTGTTTTTT.

The CDR3 nucleotides read TGCGCCAGCAGCCAAACCGACAGGATAGCTAACTATGGCTACACCTTC. The encoded protein is CASSQTDRIANYGYTF. The chain recombines TRBV4-1 with TRBJ1-2; D may be TRBD1 (6 bases). This CDR3 is built from 16 residues. The ends were cut back, 2 bases at V and 0 bases at J, with 13 bases in the middle. Per germline, CDR1 MGHRA and CDR2 YSYEKL.

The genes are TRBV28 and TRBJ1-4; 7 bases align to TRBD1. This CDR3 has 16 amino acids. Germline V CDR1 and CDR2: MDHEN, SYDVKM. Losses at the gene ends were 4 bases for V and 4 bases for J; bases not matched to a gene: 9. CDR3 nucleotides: TGTGCCAGCAGTTCCCCCCTAGGGGGCGATAATGAAAAACTGTTTTTT. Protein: CASSSPLGGDNEKLFF.

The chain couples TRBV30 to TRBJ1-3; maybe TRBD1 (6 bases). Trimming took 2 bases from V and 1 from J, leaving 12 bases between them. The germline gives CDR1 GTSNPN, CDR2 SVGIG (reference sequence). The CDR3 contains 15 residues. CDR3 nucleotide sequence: TGTGCCTGGAGTTCCCAGGGGTTATCTGGAAACACCATATATTTT. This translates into CAWSSQGLSGNTIYF. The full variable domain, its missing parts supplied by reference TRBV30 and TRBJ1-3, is SQTIHQWPATLVQPVGSPLSLECTVEGTSNPNLYWYRQAAGRGLQLLFYSVGIGQISSEVPQNLSASRPQDRQFILSSKKLLLSDSGFYLCAWSSQGLSGNTIYFGEGSWLTVV.

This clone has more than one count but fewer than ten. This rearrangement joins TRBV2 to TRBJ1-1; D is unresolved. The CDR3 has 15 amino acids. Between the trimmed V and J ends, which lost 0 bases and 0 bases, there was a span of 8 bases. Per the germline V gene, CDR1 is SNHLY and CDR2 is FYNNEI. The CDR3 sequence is CASSEALRMNTEAFF. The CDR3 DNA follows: TGTGCCAGCAGTGAAGCCCTCCGGATGAACACTGAAGCTTTCTTT.

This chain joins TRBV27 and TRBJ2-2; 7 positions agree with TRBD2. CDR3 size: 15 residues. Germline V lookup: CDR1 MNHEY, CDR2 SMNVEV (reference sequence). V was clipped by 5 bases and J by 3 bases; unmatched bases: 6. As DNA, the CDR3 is TGTGCCAGCAGTCCCCGACTAGCAGACACCGGGGAGCTGTTTTTT. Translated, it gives CASSPRLADTGELFF.

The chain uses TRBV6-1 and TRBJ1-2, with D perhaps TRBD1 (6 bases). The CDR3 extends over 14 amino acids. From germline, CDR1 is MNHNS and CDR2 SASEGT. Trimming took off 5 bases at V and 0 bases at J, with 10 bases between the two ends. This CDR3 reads CASSPDRTNYGYTF. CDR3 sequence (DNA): TGTGCCAGCAGTCCTGACAGGACTAACTATGGCTACACCTTC.

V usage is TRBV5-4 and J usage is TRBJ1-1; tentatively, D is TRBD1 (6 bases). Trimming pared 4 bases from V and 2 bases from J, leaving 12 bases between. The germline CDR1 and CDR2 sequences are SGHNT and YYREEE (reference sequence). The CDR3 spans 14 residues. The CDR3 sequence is CASSRGQLNTEAFF. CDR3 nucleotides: TGTGCCAGCAGCCGAGGACAGCTTAACACTGAAGCTTTCTTT.

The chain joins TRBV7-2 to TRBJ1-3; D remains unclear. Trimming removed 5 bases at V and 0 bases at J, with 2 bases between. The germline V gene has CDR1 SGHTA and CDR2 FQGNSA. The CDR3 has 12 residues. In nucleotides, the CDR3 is TGTGCCAGCAGCATCTCTGGAAACACCATATATTTT. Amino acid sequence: CASSISGNTIYF.

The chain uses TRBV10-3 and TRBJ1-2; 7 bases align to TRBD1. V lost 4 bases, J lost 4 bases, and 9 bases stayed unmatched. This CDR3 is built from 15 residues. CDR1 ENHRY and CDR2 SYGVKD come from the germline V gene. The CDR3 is CAISAPDREGYGYTF. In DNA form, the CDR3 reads TGTGCCATCAGTGCCCCCGACAGGGAGGGCTATGGCTACACCTTC.

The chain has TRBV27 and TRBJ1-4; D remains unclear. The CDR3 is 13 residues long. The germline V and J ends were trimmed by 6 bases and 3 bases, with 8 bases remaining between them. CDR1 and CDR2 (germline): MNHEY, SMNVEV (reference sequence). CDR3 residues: CASRREANEKLFF. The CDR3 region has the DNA TGTGCCAGCAGGAGGGAGGCTAATGAAAAACTGTTTTTT.

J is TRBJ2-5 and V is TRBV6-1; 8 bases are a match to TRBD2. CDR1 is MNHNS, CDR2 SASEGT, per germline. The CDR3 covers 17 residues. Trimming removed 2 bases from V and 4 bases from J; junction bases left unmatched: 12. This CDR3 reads CASSERVGGAQRETQYF. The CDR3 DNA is TGTGCCAGCAGTGAAAGGGTCGGGGGGGCCCAGAGAGAGACCCAGTACTTC.

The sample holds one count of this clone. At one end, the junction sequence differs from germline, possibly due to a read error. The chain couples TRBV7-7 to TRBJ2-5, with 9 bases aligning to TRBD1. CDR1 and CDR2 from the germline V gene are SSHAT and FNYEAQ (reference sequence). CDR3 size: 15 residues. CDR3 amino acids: CASSLTGQGRETQYF. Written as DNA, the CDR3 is TGTGCTAGCAGCTTAACTGGACAGGGGCGGGAGACCCAGTACTTC.

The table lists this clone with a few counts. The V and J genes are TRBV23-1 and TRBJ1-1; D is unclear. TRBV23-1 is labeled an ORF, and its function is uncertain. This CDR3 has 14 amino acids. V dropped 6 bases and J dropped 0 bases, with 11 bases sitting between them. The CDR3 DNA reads TGCGCCAGCAGACCTGACGAAATGAACACTGAAGCTTTCTTT. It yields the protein CASRPDEMNTEAFF.

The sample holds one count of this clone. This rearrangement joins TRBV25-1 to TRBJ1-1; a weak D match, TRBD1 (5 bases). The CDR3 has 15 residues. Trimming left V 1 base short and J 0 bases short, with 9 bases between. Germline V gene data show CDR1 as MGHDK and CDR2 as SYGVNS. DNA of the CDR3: TGTGCCAGCAGTGAATCAGGGTCTATGAACACTGAAGCTTTCTTT. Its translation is CASSESGSMNTEAFF.

This chain's CDR3 is CASSLGGSGETQYF. CDR3 DNA sequence: TGTGCCAGCAGCTTAGGAGGGAGCGGAGAGACCCAGTACTTC. This rearrangement joins TRBV7-2 to TRBJ2-5; tentatively, D is TRBD2 (5 bases). This CDR3 is 14 amino acids long. Trimming removed 1 base from V and 4 bases from J, with 10 bases in between. Per the germline V gene, CDR1 is SGHTA and CDR2 is FQGNSA.

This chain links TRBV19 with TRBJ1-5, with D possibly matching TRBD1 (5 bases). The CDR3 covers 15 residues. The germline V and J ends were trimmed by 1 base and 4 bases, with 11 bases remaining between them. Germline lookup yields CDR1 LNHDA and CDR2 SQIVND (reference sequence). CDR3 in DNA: TGTGCCAGTAGTATAGGGGACCTGGTTAATCAGCCCCAGCATTTT. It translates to CASSIGDLVNQPQHF.

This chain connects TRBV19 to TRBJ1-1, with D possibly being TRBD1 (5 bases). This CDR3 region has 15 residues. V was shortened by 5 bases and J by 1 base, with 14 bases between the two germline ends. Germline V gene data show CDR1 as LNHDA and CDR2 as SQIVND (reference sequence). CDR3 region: CASSGNRRGNTEAFF. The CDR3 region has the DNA TGTGCCAGTAGTGGAAACAGGAGGGGGAACACTGAAGCTTTCTTT.

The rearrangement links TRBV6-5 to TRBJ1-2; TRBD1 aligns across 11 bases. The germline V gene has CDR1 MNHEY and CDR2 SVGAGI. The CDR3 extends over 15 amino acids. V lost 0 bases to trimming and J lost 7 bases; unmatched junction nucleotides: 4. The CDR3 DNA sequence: TGTGCCAGCAGTTACTCAGGACAGGGGGCATCTGGCTACACCTTC. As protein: CASSYSGQGASGYTF.

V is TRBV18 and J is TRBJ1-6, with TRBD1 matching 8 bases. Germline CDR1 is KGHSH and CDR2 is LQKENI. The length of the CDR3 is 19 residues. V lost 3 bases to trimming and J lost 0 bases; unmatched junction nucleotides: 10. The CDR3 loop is CASSPLGTGASSYNSPLHF. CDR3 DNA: TGTGCCAGCTCACCGCTCGGGACAGGTGCTAGCTCCTATAATTCACCCCTCCACTTT.

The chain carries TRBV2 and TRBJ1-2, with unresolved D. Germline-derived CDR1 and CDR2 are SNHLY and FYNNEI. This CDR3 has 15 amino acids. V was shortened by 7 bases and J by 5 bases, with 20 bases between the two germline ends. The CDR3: CASTHQYASQYGYTF. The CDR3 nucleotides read TGTGCCAGCACCCACCAGTATGCGTCCCAGTATGGCTACACCTTC.

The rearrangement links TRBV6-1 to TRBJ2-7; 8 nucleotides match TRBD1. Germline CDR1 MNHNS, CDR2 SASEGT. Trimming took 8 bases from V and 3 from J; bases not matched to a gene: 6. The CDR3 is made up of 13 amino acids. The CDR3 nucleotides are TGTGCCAGCCAGGGACAGGTCTTCTACGAGCAGTACTTC. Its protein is CASQGQVFYEQYF.

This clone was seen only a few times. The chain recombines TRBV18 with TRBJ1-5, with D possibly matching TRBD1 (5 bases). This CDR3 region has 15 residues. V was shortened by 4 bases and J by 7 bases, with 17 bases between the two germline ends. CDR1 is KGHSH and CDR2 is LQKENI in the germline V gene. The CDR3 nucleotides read TGTGCCAGCTCACTAGATGGGGGTATACGGCAGCCCCAGCATTTT. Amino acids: CASSLDGGIRQPQHF. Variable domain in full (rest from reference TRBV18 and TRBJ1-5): NAGVMQNPRHLVRRRGQEARLRCSPMKGHSHVYWYRQLPEEGLKFMVYLQKENIIDESGMPKERFSAEFPKEGPSILRIQQVVRGDSAAYFCASSLDGGIRQPQHFGDGTRLSIL.